The 9 T cell receptor beta chains below were found in one sample sequenced in a study of blood T cell repertoires in COVID-19. Method: immunoSEQ multiplex PCR; TCRdb's copy keeps in-frame clones and lacks some. The sample carries 400,000 to 450,000 clones, approximately 90% recorded once. Sequenced sample: peripheral blood. These receptors came from a woman in her forties or fifties with COVID-19, enrolled during active disease.

The gene calls are TRBV5-4 and TRBJ1-1; D is unresolved. CDR3 length equals 14 residues. The germline V gene has CDR1 SGHNT and CDR2 YYREEE (reference sequence). V lost 6 bases to trimming and J lost 1 base, with 13 bases between them. The CDR3 bases are TGTGCCAGCACCGAGGGCAGGCAGAACACTGAAGCTTTCTTT. Its translation: CASTEGRQNTEAFF.

Written as DNA, the CDR3 is TGTGCCAGCAAGCGGGGGGGCGACACCGGGGAGCTGTTTTTT. Protein: CASKRGGDTGELFF. This chain uses TRBV2 with TRBJ2-2; 10 bases match TRBD2. V lost 7 bases to trimming and J lost 3 bases; unmatched junction nucleotides: 2. Germline CDR1 and CDR2: SNHLY and FYNNEI. The CDR3 spans 14 residues. Complete variable domain (other parts from reference TRBV2 and TRBJ2-2): EPEVTQTPSHQVTQMGQEVILRCVPISNHLYFYWYRQILGQKVEFLVSFYNNEISEKSEIFDDQFSVERPDGSNFTLKIRSTKLEDSAMYFCASKRGGDTGELFFGEGSRLTVL.

The V call is TRBV5-4, the J call TRBJ1-1; TRBD1 might be the D (5 bases). Germline V gene lookup returns CDR1 SGHNT and CDR2 YYREEE (reference sequence). The CDR3 extends over 13 amino acids. V was cut by 0 bases and J by 11 bases, with 14 bases left in between. In DNA form, the CDR3 reads TGTGCCAGCAGCTTGGATCAGACCGGGGGGGCTTTCTTT. Translated: CASSLDQTGGAFF.

The chain is built from TRBV11-3 and TRBJ2-2; 7 bases are a match to TRBD2. V lost 0 bases, J lost 0 bases, and 1 base stayed unmatched. This CDR3 is 16 amino acids long. Germline CDR1 and CDR2: SGHNT and YENEEA. In DNA, the CDR3 is TGTGCCAGCAGCTTAGAGGCGGGGGCGAACACCGGGGAGCTGTTTTTT. Protein: CASSLEAGANTGELFF.

The chain has TRBV27 and TRBJ1-1; 7 bases align to TRBD1. V was clipped by 6 bases and J by 5 bases; unmatched bases: 21. Germline CDR1 MNHEY, CDR2 SMNVEV (reference sequence). The CDR3 extends over 18 amino acids. This chain's CDR3 is CASRHRINSGQRRTEAFF. The CDR3 bases are TGTGCCAGCAGACATAGGATAAATTCGGGACAGCGAAGAACTGAAGCTTTCTTT.

The chain employs TRBV3-1 (or the pseudogene TRBV3-2) and TRBJ2-1; D possibly corresponds to TRBD2 (6 bases). The V gene's germline CDR1 is LGHDT and CDR2 YNNKEL (reference sequence). V was pared by 0 bases and J by 6 bases, with 12 bases between. This CDR3 is built from 15 residues. The CDR3 here is CASSQDWRGVNEQFF. In nucleotides, the CDR3 is TGTGCCAGCAGCCAAGATTGGAGGGGTGTCAATGAGCAGTTCTTC.

This sequence joins TRBV5-4 and TRBJ2-5; D not certain. Germline CDR1 and CDR2: SGHNT and YYREEE (reference sequence). The CDR3 loop spans 13 amino acids. With 0 bases removed from V and 3 bases from J, the gap between germline ends came to 6 bases. The CDR3 sequence: CASSLELEETQYF. In DNA, the CDR3 is TGTGCCAGCAGCTTGGAACTGGAAGAGACCCAGTACTTC.

The chain recombines TRBV5-1 with TRBJ2-3; 13 nucleotides align to TRBD2. V lost 4 bases to trimming and J lost 0 bases; unmatched junction nucleotides: 11. This CDR3 region has 19 residues. The germline CDR1 and CDR2 sequences are SGHRS and YFSETQ. CDR3 nucleotides: TGCGCCAGCAGCCGCCCCGGGACTAGCGGGGCCCATAGCACAGATACGCAGTATTTT. Protein: CASSRPGTSGAHSTDTQYF.

The chain is built from TRBV28 and TRBJ1-1, with D possibly matching TRBD1 (6 bases). Germline assignment: CDR1 MDHEN and CDR2 SYDVKM. Trimming shortened V by 7 bases and J by 2 bases, and 11 bases separated the two germline ends. CDR3 length: 13 amino acids. The CDR3 reads CASIRGINTEAFF. The CDR3, as DNA: TGTGCCAGCATCAGGGGTATTAACACTGAAGCTTTCTTT.